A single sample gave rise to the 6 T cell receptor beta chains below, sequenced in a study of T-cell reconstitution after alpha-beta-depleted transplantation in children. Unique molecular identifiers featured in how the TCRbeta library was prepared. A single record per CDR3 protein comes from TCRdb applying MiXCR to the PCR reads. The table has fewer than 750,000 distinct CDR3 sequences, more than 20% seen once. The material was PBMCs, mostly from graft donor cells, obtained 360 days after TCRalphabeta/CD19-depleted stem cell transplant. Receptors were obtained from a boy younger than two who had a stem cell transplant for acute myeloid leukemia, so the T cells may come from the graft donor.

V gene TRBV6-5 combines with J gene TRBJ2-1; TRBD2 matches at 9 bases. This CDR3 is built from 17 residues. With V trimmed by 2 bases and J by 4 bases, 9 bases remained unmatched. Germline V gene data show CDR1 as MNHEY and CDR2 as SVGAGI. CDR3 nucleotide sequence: TGTGCCAGCAGTTACCCCGCGGGTAGCGGGGGTTACAATGAGCAGTTCTTC. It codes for CASSYPAGSGGYNEQFF.

CDR3 bases: TGCAGCGGGCAGGGAACCTATAATTCACCCCTCCACTTT. Its protein is CSGQGTYNSPLHF. The chain is built from TRBV20-1 and TRBJ1-6; perhaps TRBD1 as D (5 bases). CDR1 is DFQATT, CDR2 SNEGSKA, per germline (reference sequence). This CDR3 has 13 residues.

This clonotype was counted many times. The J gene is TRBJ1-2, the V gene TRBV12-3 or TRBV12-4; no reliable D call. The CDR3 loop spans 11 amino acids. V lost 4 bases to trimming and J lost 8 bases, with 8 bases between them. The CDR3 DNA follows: TGTGCCAGCAGTTCAAACATCGGCTACACCTTC. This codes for CASSSNIGYTF.

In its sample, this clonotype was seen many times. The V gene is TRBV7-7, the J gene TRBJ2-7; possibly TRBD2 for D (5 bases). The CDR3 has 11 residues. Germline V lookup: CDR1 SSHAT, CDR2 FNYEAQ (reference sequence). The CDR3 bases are TGTGTGCGGGTGAAAACCTACGAGCAGTACTTC. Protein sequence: CVRVKTYEQYF.

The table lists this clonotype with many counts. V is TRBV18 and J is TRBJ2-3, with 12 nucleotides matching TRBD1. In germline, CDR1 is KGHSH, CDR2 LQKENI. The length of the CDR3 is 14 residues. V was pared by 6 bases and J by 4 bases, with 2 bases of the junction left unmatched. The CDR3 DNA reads TGTGCCAGCTCGGGACAGGGGGCCTCAGATACGCAGTATTTT. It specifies CASSGQGASDTQYF.

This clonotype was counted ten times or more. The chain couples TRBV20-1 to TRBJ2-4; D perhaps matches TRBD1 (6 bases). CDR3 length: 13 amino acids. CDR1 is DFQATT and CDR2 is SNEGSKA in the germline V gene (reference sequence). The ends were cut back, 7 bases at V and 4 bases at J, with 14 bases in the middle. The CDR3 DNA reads TGCAGTGTGCCAGGACAGCTGAAAAACATTCAGTACTTC. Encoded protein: CSVPGQLKNIQYF.